This T cell receptor beta chain was identified during a study of graft-versus-host responses after intestinal transplantation. Study-wide background: Every recipient had anti-thymocyte globulin induction and approximately 3 years of tacrolimus plus steroids. Points from the study as a whole: Among circulating GvH clones, peak levels were associated with early post-transplant declines in HvG clones. GvH clones appeared in recipient marrow, some first in ileum or blood. High graft-versus-host to host-versus-graft clonal ratios were seen in allografts of patients with graft-donor T cell macrochimerism.

CDR3 length: 14 amino acids. The germline V and J ends were trimmed by 0 bases and 12 bases, with 12 bases remaining between them. Germline V gene lookup returns CDR1 SGHVS and CDR2 FQNEAQ. The repertoire was sequenced with immunoSEQ multiplex PCR; TCRdb's copy has only in-frame clones and lacks some. The table has about 29,000 clones, around nine tenths seen once. For this clone: Its target is unknown.

The sequencing here drew on PBMCs, taken around 61 weeks after intestinal transplantation. This receptor was obtained from a human patient who received an intestinal transplant, so some T cells may come from the graft donor. The chain employs TRBV7-8 and TRBJ1-6; possibly TRBD1 for D (5 bases). CDR3 protein: CASSLAGPVRPLHF. CDR3 sequence (DNA): TGTGCCAGCAGCTTAGCGGGGCCTGTGAGACCCCTCCACTTT.